This T cell receptor (beta chain) was sequenced during a study of OX40 agonist ivuxolimab in advanced cancers. Study as a whole: The patients received agonistic anti-OX40 (CD134) antibody ivuxolimab. Study findings and constraints: There were also nonresponders showing low normalized T-cell clonal expansion.

Germline loops: CDR1 MNHEY, CDR2 SMNVEV (reference sequence). This CDR3 has 16 residues. The V gene lost 4 bases and the J gene lost 5 bases, with 18 bases spanning the gap. This clone was detected a few times. Its matching antigen is unknown. Individuals having autoimmune disease history or systemic immunosuppression were not enrolled. Here immunoSEQ multiplex PCR was the method, and the copy in TCRdb shows in-frame clones only, minus some. The top ten clones hold approximately 11% of a sample with approximately 35,000 clones, around 85% of them seen once. The chain links TRBV27 to TRBJ2-1; D not resolved. The material sequenced was CD4+ or CD8+ T cells sorted from blood, taken in a trial of the OX40 agonist ivuxolimab. This clonotype originated in an adult with an advanced solid tumor such as melanoma, head and neck, liver or kidney cancer. The CDR3 sequence: CASSSDQTLTDNEQFF. CDR3 DNA sequence: TGTGCCAGCAGTTCCGACCAGACACTGACGGACAATGAGCAGTTCTTC.